This TCR beta chain was documented in a study of blood T cell repertoires in COVID-19. Study-wide background: Whether acute or convalescent, the COVID-19 samples came from the United States, Italy and Spain. T cells, B-cell-depleted T cells, or PBMCs supplied cDNA or gDNA.

Germline values: CDR1 MGHRA, CDR2 YSYEKL. The CDR3 runs 21 residues. Trimming removed 4 bases from V and 1 base from J, with 26 bases in between. How the authors handled the data: Amplification from reference gene primers served as the basis for estimated nucleated cell counts. Profiled with immunoSEQ multiplex PCR; TCRdb holds only in-frame clones, not every one. V, J and clone size reflect that table, while D and trimming were determined from the DNA. The table lists tens of thousands of clones, about four fifths of them singletons. The sequence was collected from a woman aged 55-70 years with acute or convalescent COVID-19. Material for sequencing was peripheral blood. This sequence joins TRBV4-1 and TRBJ2-6; a possible D gene is TRBD2 (7 bases). The CDR3 loop is CASSLLGGAPPQLSGANVLTF. In DNA, the CDR3 is TGCGCCAGCAGCCTGCTGGGGGGGGCCCCCCCACAACTGTCTGGGGCCAACGTCCTGACTTTC.